The rows below give T cell receptor beta chains drawn from one sample of a study of T cell changes during pregnancy in multiple sclerosis. Using immunoSEQ multiplex PCR, the repertoire was profiled, and TCRdb retains in-frame clones only, with some absent. The sample contains fewer than 110,000 clones, approximately 90% of which appear only once. The starting material was peripheral blood, obtained in the third trimester of pregnancy. Receptor source: a female donor in good health, enrolled as a control in a pregnancy study. CDR3s include the opening cysteine and the closing phenylalanine or tryptophan. The order of the fields is J gene, D gene, V gene, CDR3 length, clone size, CDR3 protein, CDR3 DNA. D genes are given only for firm matches. Clone size, where shown, is once, few, many, or a class for clones that have expanded.

>TRBJ2-7|TRBD1|TRBV15|15|NA
CATSEDRSASYEQYF
TGTGCCACCAGCGAGGACAGGTCTGCCTCCTACGAGCAGTACTTC
>TRBJ2-1|TRBD1|TRBV5-4|14|NA
CASSLRDRVFEQFF
TGTGCCAGCTCACTCCGGGACAGGGTTTTTGAGCAGTTCTTC
>TRBJ2-5|NA|TRBV5-8|17|once
CASSKAFGWGTQETQYF
TGTGCCAGCAGCAAAGCTTTCGGTTGGGGGACTCAAGAGACCCAGTACTTC
>TRBJ1-1|NA|TRBV18|14|once
CASSPQEGGTEAFF
TGTGCCAGCTCACCACAGGAAGGGGGCACTGAAGCTTTCTTT
>TRBJ1-6|TRBD1|TRBV14|14|few
CASSQGTGNSPLHF
TGTGCCAGCAGCCAAGGGACAGGGAATTCACCCCTCCACTTT
>TRBJ2-2|TRBD2|TRBV7-2|19|NA
CASSLTSGLAGGDTGELFF
TGTGCCAGCAGCTTGACCTCGGGACTAGCGGGTGGCGACACCGGGGAGCTGTTTTTT
>TRBJ1-2|TRBD1|TRBV6-4|15|NA
CASSEGQGAGYGYTF
TGTGCCAGCAGTGAGGGCCAGGGGGCTGGCTATGGCTACACCTTC
>TRBJ2-7|TRBD1|TRBV7-9|13|NA
CASSLATGSEQYF
TGTGCCAGCAGCTTAGCGACAGGGAGCGAGCAGTACTTC
>TRBJ2-4|TRBD1|TRBV4-1|15|NA
CASSLRDSAQDIQYF
TGCGCCAGCAGCCTCCGGGACAGCGCCCAAGACATTCAGTACTTC
>TRBJ1-2|NA|TRBV7-9|14|NA
CASSLQGQGYGYTF
TGTGCCAGCAGCTTACAGGGTCAAGGCTATGGCTACACCTTC
>TRBJ1-2|NA|TRBV18|14|NA
CASSPGGTTYGYTF
TGTGCCAGCTCACCCGGGGGGACGACTTATGGCTACACCTTC
>TRBJ1-4|NA|TRBV18|16|NA
CASSPGLAGINEKLFF
TGTGCCAGCTCACCAGGGTTGGCGGGGATTAATGAAAAACTGTTTTTT
>TRBJ1-2|TRBD1|TRBV2|14|NA
CASSEGTGDYGYTF
TGTGCCAGCAGTGAAGGGACAGGGGACTATGGCTACACCTTC
>TRBJ1-2|TRBD1|TRBV30|15|NA
CAWRSGTGGNYGYTF
TGTGCCTGGAGATCCGGGACAGGGGGCAACTATGGCTACACCTTC
>TRBJ2-7|NA|TRBV7-2|13|NA
CASSPSSPYEQYF
TGTGCCAGCAGCCCCAGTAGCCCCTACGAGCAGTACTTC
>TRBJ1-1|NA|TRBV27|15|NA
CASSLPGVGNTEAFF
TGTGCCAGCAGTTTACCGGGGGTGGGGAACACTGAAGCTTTCTTT
>TRBJ1-1|TRBD1|TRBV4-3|14|NA
CASSKDRGNTEAFF
TGCGCCAGCAGCAAAGACAGGGGGAACACTGAAGCTTTCTTT
>TRBJ1-2|NA|TRBV4-3|15|many
CASSQEFSSVYGYTF
TGCGCCAGCAGCCAAGAGTTCAGCAGCGTCTATGGCTACACCTTC
>TRBJ2-7|TRBD1|TRBV7-9|16|NA
CASSPPSGQGMYEQYF
TGTGCCAGCAGCCCCCCCTCGGGACAGGGTATGTACGAGCAGTACTTC
>TRBJ1-2|NA|TRBV5-1|13|NA
CASSTGVSLGYTF
TGCGCCAGCAGCACCGGTGTGAGTCTGGGCTACACCTTC
>TRBJ1-2|TRBD1|TRBV5-1|13|NA
CASSFEGANGYTF
TGCGCCAGCAGCTTTGAGGGGGCTAATGGCTACACCTTC
>TRBJ2-5|NA|TRBV7-7|12|NA
CASSLNRETQYF
TGTGCCAGCAGCCTGAACAGGGAGACCCAGTACTTC
>TRBJ2-3|NA|TRBV18|14|NA
CASSPSGRADTQYF
TGTGCCAGCTCACCTTCCGGTCGGGCAGATACGCAGTATTTT
>TRBJ1-6|TRBD1|TRBV7-3|16|NA
CASSLTGTGGNSPLHF
TGTGCCAGCAGCCTTACCGGGACAGGGGGTAATTCACCCCTCCACTTT
>TRBJ1-1|TRBD1|TRBV11-1|14|NA
CASSLGTGANEAFF
TGTGCCAGCAGCTTAGGGACAGGGGCGAATGAAGCTTTCTTT
>TRBJ2-3|TRBD2|TRBV27|14|NA
CASSFTGGRNTQYF
TGTGCCAGCAGTTTCACGGGGGGGCGAAATACGCAGTATTTT
>TRBJ1-6|TRBD1|TRBV7-6|16|NA
CASSQETGGYNSPLHF
TGTGCCAGCAGCCAAGAGACAGGGGGATATAATTCACCCCTCCACTTT
>TRBJ1-2|NA|TRBV4-3|15|NA
CASSQDAGDPYGYTF
TGCGCCAGCAGCCAAGACGCGGGGGATCCCTATGGCTACACCTTC
>TRBJ2-2|NA|TRBV6-5|14|NA
CASSTRGNTGELFF
TGTGCCAGCAGTACTAGAGGGAACACCGGGGAGCTGTTTTTT
>TRBJ1-1|NA|TRBV7-9|15|NA
CASTYAPVGRTEAFF
TGTGCCAGCACCTATGCCCCGGTGGGGCGCACTGAAGCTTTCTTT
>TRBJ1-6|NA|TRBV9|15|NA
CASSVTGLYNSPLHF
TGTGCCAGCAGCGTAACAGGATTATATAATTCACCCCTCCACTTT
>TRBJ2-7|TRBD2|TRBV30|14|NA
CAWTGTSGVTGQYF
TGTGCCTGGACCGGGACTAGCGGGGTCACGGGGCAGTACTTC
>TRBJ2-3|TRBD2|TRBV7-9|16|NA
CASSPVGPGRTDTQYF
TGTGCCAGCAGCCCTGTCGGGCCCGGGAGGACAGATACGCAGTATTTT
>TRBJ1-1|NA|TRBV6-5|14|NA
CASSYSSVNTEAFF
TGTGCCAGCAGTTACTCTTCCGTGAACACTGAAGCTTTCTTT
>TRBJ1-3|NA|TRBV2|13|NA
CASRAGPRNTIYF
TGTGCCAGCAGGGCAGGGCCCCGAAACACCATATATTTT
>TRBJ1-2|NA|TRBV5-6|13|NA
CASSLRGAYGYTF
TGTGCCAGCAGCTTGAGGGGTGCCTATGGCTACACCTTC
>TRBJ2-3|TRBD1|TRBV19|14|NA
CASTTGQSTDTQYF
TGTGCCAGTACTACGGGACAGAGCACAGATACGCAGTATTTT
>TRBJ2-3|TRBD1|TRBV5-5|15|NA
CASSLGTGKPDTQYF
TGTGCCAGCAGCTTGGGGACAGGGAAGCCAGATACGCAGTATTTT
>TRBJ2-5|NA|TRBV9|12|NA
CASRGAGETQYF
TGTGCCAGCCGGGGGGCGGGGGAGACCCAGTACTTC
>TRBJ2-6|NA|TRBV19|12|NA
CASSNMANVLTF
TGTGCCAGTAGTAACATGGCCAACGTCCTGACTTTC
>TRBJ1-2|NA|TRBV21-1|17|NA
CASSKVIIGLINYGYTF
TGTGCCAGCAGCAAAGTCATAATAGGACTCATAAACTATGGCTACACCTTC